Following are 30 T cell receptor beta chains from one sample sequenced in a study listed by TCRdb under 2016. The library was prepared using RT-PCR. TCRdb records Illumina MiSeq as the sequencer. TCRdb applied fastp at Q25 and MiXCR to the public reads, then kept only in-frame beta chains. All rows with the same CDR3 protein become a single entry with the most common DNA and genes. The table for this sample lists about 680,000 distinct CDR3 sequences; 13% to 15% of them were counted only once. 3.6% of the sample rests with the top ten. The sequencing input was memory CD4+ T cells from blood. These receptors came from a female donor in good health, serving as a healthy control.

V and J are TRBV7-2 and TRBJ2-7; D may be TRBD2 (5 bases). The CDR3 length is 14 residues. The germline V and J ends were trimmed by 0 bases and 12 bases, with 18 bases remaining between them. The V gene's germline CDR1 is SGHTA and CDR2 FQGNSA. In nucleotides, the CDR3 is TGTGCCAGCAGCTTAGCCGACCCCGGGGTTTCGCTGTACTTC. This codes for CASSLADPGVSLYF. The variable domain in full, completed from reference TRBV7-2 and TRBJ2-7, reads GAGVSQSPSNKVTEKGKDVELRCDPISGHTALYWYRQSLGQGLEFLIYFQGNSAPDKSGLPSDRFSAERTGGSVSTLTIQRTQQEDSAVYLCASSLADPGVSLYFGPGTRLTVT.

Only one count was recorded for this clonotype. This sequence joins TRBV7-9 and TRBJ2-1; D ambiguous. Germline V gene data show CDR1 as SEHNR and CDR2 as FQNEAQ (reference sequence). CDR3 length equals 12 residues. The germline V and J ends were trimmed by 5 bases and 6 bases, with 8 bases remaining between them. The CDR3 reads CASSTTFNEQFF. The CDR3, as DNA: TGTGCCAGCAGCACAACATTCAATGAGCAGTTCTTC.

This chain uses TRBV7-2 with TRBJ2-3; D is uncertain. Trimming took off 5 bases at V and 4 bases at J, with 13 bases between the two ends. Per germline, CDR1 SGHTA and CDR2 FQGNSA. CDR3 size: 14 residues. The CDR3 protein is CASSPPSVPDTQYF. CDR3 bases: TGTGCCAGCAGCCCCCCCAGTGTGCCAGATACGCAGTATTTT. The entire variable domain, with the rest obtained from reference TRBV7-2 and TRBJ2-3, is as follows: GAGVSQSPSNKVTEKGKDVELRCDPISGHTALYWYRQSLGQGLEFLIYFQGNSAPDKSGLPSDRFSAERTGGSVSTLTIQRTQQEDSAVYLCASSPPSVPDTQYFGPGTRLTVL.

This clonotype was seen ten or more times. The chain couples TRBV20-1 to TRBJ2-7; 9 bases map to TRBD2. The CDR3 spans 15 residues. Trimming took 3 bases from V and 3 from J; bases not matched to a gene: 9. Germline CDR1 is DFQATT and CDR2 is SNEGSKA (reference sequence). CDR3 nucleotide sequence: TGCAGTGCTAGCCCCATAGCGGGAGTAGACTACGAGCAGTACTTC. Translating gives CSASPIAGVDYEQYF.

This clonotype came up many times. This sequence joins TRBV10-3 and TRBJ2-5; no clear D gene. Trimming took 6 bases from V and 4 from J, leaving 12 bases between them. Germline CDR1 ENHRY, CDR2 SYGVKD. The CDR3 runs 13 residues. CDR3 sequence (DNA): TGTGCCATCAGCAAGGTTAAAGCAGAGACCCAGTACTTC. This translates into CAISKVKAETQYF.

The chain is built from TRBV20-1 and TRBJ2-1, with D unresolved. There are 13 residues in the CDR3. Per the germline V gene, CDR1 is DFQATT and CDR2 is SNEGSKA (reference sequence). Trimming removed 1 base at V and 9 bases at J, with 13 bases between. The CDR3 coding sequence is TGCAGTGCTAGAGTCGCCCTGTTAGTTGAGCAGTTCTTC. As protein: CSARVALLVEQFF.

The J gene is TRBJ2-3, the V gene TRBV25-1; either TRBD1 or TRBD2 may fit D (5 bases each). Between the trimmed V and J ends, which lost 6 bases and 6 bases, there was a span of 13 bases. This CDR3 region has 13 residues. Germline CDR1 and CDR2: MGHDK and SYGVNS. The CDR3, as DNA: TGTGCCAGCAGGGGGGTGGGCAGTGATACGCAGTATTTT. Translating it yields CASRGVGSDTQYF.

This clonotype was counted between two and nine times. This sequence joins TRBV6-2 or TRBV6-3 and TRBJ2-2, with D hard to call. Germline values: CDR1 MNHEY, CDR2 SVGEGT. This CDR3 is 15 amino acids long. With 1 base removed from V and 3 bases from J, the gap between germline ends came to 9 bases. As DNA, the CDR3 is TGTGCCAGCAGTTACTACCTTCCGTACACCGGGGAGCTGTTTTTT. Protein product: CASSYYLPYTGELFF.

This clonotype appeared a few times. The V and J genes are TRBV7-2 and TRBJ2-5; perhaps TRBD1 as D (6 bases). The ends were cut back, 8 bases at V and 1 base at J, with 11 bases in the middle. This CDR3 is built from 13 residues. Germline CDR1 and CDR2: SGHTA and FQGNSA. CDR3: CASGVRGQETQYF. The CDR3 region has the DNA TGTGCCAGCGGGGTCAGGGGCCAAGAGACCCAGTACTTC.

The rearrangement uses TRBV19 and TRBJ1-1, with 10 positions matching TRBD1. With 9 bases clipped from V and 4 bases from J, the junction kept 14 bases outside the gene matches. From germline, CDR1 is LNHDA and CDR2 SQIVND (reference sequence). This CDR3 contains 16 residues. CDR3 in DNA: TGTGCCAGCCTTCCTCGGACAGGGGGTGTAGGCACTGAAGCTTTCTTT. It codes for CASLPRTGGVGTEAFF.

About this clonotype itself: This may come from a read error, since a much larger clone is one base off. The CDR3 carries no conserved terminal phenylalanine or tryptophan, so it likely arises from a read error. V gene TRBV6-2 or TRBV6-3 combines with J gene TRBJ2-7, with D uncertain. V lost 5 bases, J lost 6 bases, and 20 bases lay in between. The CDR3 is 15 amino acids. Per germline, CDR1 MNHEY and CDR2 SVGEGT. The CDR3 loop reads CASSGIRSRISEQYS. The CDR3 bases are TGTGCCAGCAGTGGGATCAGGTCCAGGATTAGCGAGCAGTACTCC.

Only a few counts were recorded for this clonotype. The rearrangement links TRBV20-1 to TRBJ2-3; D not certain. The CDR3 has 10 residues. The germline V gene encodes CDR1 DFQATT and CDR2 SNEGSKA (reference sequence). V lost 8 bases, J lost 2 bases, and 5 bases lay in between. CDR3 nucleotides: TGCAGTCATAACACAGATACGCAGTATTTT. Protein product: CSHNTDTQYF.

Many counts were recorded for this clonotype. The gene calls are TRBV29-1 and TRBJ2-3; unclear D gene. Germline lookup yields CDR1 SQVTM and CDR2 ANQGSEA. V lost 3 bases and J lost 2, with 18 bases in between. This CDR3 has 16 residues. The chain's CDR3 is CSVDRFGQAATDTQYF. CDR3 nucleotide sequence: TGCAGCGTTGACAGGTTCGGGCAGGCGGCCACAGATACGCAGTATTTT.

This clonotype was counted many times. This chain uses TRBV29-1 with TRBJ2-7, with 7 bases identical to TRBD1. Germline-derived CDR1 and CDR2 are SQVTM and ANQGSEA. The CDR3 contains 14 residues. V gave up 4 bases and J gave up 2 bases; unmatched junction bases: 8. This chain's CDR3 is CSVVGGYSAYEQYF. CDR3 bases: TGCAGCGTTGTAGGGGGCTACTCCGCCTACGAGCAGTACTTC.

This clonotype was observed a handful of times. The chain links TRBV7-2 to TRBJ2-7; no clear D gene. Per the germline V gene, CDR1 is SGHTA and CDR2 is FQGNSA. V shed 3 bases and J shed 6 bases, with 12 bases lying between them. The CDR3 covers 13 residues. The CDR3 DNA reads as TGTGCCAGCAGCTTCATCGAGACCGGCGAGCAGTACTTC. This translates into CASSFIETGEQYF. The variable domain in full, with the rest retrieved from reference TRBV7-2 and TRBJ2-7, is GAGVSQSPSNKVTEKGKDVELRCDPISGHTALYWYRQSLGQGLEFLIYFQGNSAPDKSGLPSDRFSAERTGGSVSTLTIQRTQQEDSAVYLCASSFIETGEQYFGPGTRLTVT.

The gene calls are TRBV7-9 and TRBJ2-3, with D unclear. V dropped 2 bases and J dropped 2 bases, with 20 bases sitting between them. The CDR3 loop spans 18 amino acids. CDR1 and CDR2 from the germline V gene are SEHNR and FQNEAQ (reference sequence). Here the CDR3 DNA reads TGTGCCAGCAGCTTATGGCTGTCGAGCGACTCGCACACAGATACGCAGTATTTT. The encoded protein is CASSLWLSSDSHTDTQYF.

V and J are TRBV20-1 and TRBJ1-2, with 7 bases that match TRBD1. The CDR3 extends over 15 amino acids. Germline CDR1 and CDR2: DFQATT and SNEGSKA (reference sequence). J was trimmed by 8 bases and V by 4 bases; bases with no gene match: 16. DNA for the CDR3: TGCAGTGCTAAAAGACAGGGCCTTGGAGCGGAAGGCTACACCTTC. This sequence encodes CSAKRQGLGAEGYTF.

This clonotype appeared a few times. This chain links TRBV20-1 with TRBJ1-6, with D uncertain. This CDR3 is built from 14 residues. The germline V and J ends were trimmed by 4 bases and 0 bases, with 7 bases remaining between them. Germline V gene sequence: CDR1 DFQATT, CDR2 SNEGSKA (reference sequence). DNA for the CDR3: TGCAGTGCTACAGTCCACTCCTATAATTCACCCCTCCACTTT. Translation: CSATVHSYNSPLHF.

This clonotype has a handful of counts. This rearrangement joins TRBV20-1 to TRBJ2-1; 11 bases match TRBD2. The CDR3 has 17 residues. Germline CDR1 DFQATT, CDR2 SNEGSKA (reference sequence). Trimming removed 0 bases from V and 9 bases from J; junction bases left unmatched: 13. CDR3 nucleotide sequence: TGCAGTGCTAGAGATCGCTTAGCGGGAGGGCCATTGGGTGAGCAGTTCTTC. Translation gives CSARDRLAGGPLGEQFF.

This clonotype was seen only a few times. The chain carries TRBV6-5 and TRBJ1-1; D call uncertain. Germline-derived CDR1 and CDR2 are MNHEY and SVGAGI. V was shortened by 4 bases and J by 6 bases, with 9 bases between the two germline ends. The CDR3 sequence is 12 residues long. This CDR3 reads CASSFPGAEAFF. The DNA of the CDR3 is TGTGCCAGCAGTTTTCCGGGCGCTGAAGCTTTCTTT.

The genes are TRBV24-1 and TRBJ2-2; D possibly matches TRBD1 or TRBD2 (5 bases each). In germline, CDR1 is KGHDR, CDR2 SFDVKD. The CDR3 has 14 amino acids. Trimming pared 4 bases from V and 8 bases from J, leaving 13 bases between. CDR3 coding DNA: TGTGCCACCAGTGAATCGACAGAGGGGGGGGAGCTGTTTTTT. Translating it yields CATSESTEGGELFF.

This clonotype was counted between two and nine times. The CDR3, as DNA: TGCAGTGCTCCGGCTCAAAACACCGGGGAGCTGTTTTTT. Amino acid sequence: CSAPAQNTGELFF. V usage is TRBV20-1 and J usage is TRBJ2-2; unclear D gene. The CDR3 is 13 residues long. V lost 5 bases to trimming and J lost 2 bases, with 9 bases between them. Germline V gives CDR1 DFQATT, CDR2 SNEGSKA (reference sequence).

V and J are TRBV29-1 and TRBJ2-5; D could derive from TRBD1 or TRBD2 (5 bases each). Germline V CDR1 and CDR2: SQVTM, ANQGSEA. The ends were cut back, 1 base at V and 5 bases at J, with 14 bases in the middle. The CDR3 has 14 residues. The DNA of the CDR3 is TGCAGCGTTGAAGTCGTGAGGGGATCGGAGACCCAGTACTTC. Translated, it gives CSVEVVRGSETQYF. Full variable domain (missing parts from reference TRBV29-1 and TRBJ2-5): SAVISQKPSRDICQRGTSLTIQCQVDSQVTMMFWYRQQPGQSLTLIATANQGSEATYESGFVIDKFPISRPNLTFSTLTVSNMSPEDSSIYLCSVEVVRGSETQYFGPGTRLLVL.

This clonotype was detected only a few times. This chain joins TRBV13 and TRBJ2-7; 8 nucleotides agree with TRBD1. CDR1 PRHDT and CDR2 FYEKMQ come from the germline V gene (reference sequence). J was trimmed by 6 bases and V by 1 base; bases with no gene match: 5. The CDR3 has 14 residues. In DNA form, the CDR3 reads TGTGCCAGCAGCTTAGAACAGGGGGTAGGCGAGCAGTACTTC. This translates into CASSLEQGVGEQYF.

This clonotype was recorded at least ten times. V gene TRBV24-1 combines with J gene TRBJ1-2; a weak D match, TRBD1 (5 bases). CDR1 is KGHDR, CDR2 SFDVKD, per germline. The CDR3 consists of 14 residues. V was clipped by 1 base and J by 6 bases, with 11 bases between them. Here the CDR3 DNA reads TGTGCCACCAGTGATTTTCAGGGCACGCATGGCTACACCTTC. It translates to CATSDFQGTHGYTF.

This clonotype was picked up many times. In DNA form, the CDR3 reads TGTGCCATCAGTGAGATGTTGGCAGACAATCAGCCCCAGCATTTT. Residues: CAISEMLADNQPQHF. The chain couples TRBV10-3 to TRBJ1-5, with D unresolved. Germline CDR1 is ENHRY and CDR2 is SYGVKD. V was clipped by 2 bases and J by 3 bases, with 11 bases between them. The CDR3 loop spans 15 amino acids.

This chain uses TRBV5-1 with TRBJ2-7, with D hard to call. V was clipped by 0 bases and J by 5 bases, with 12 bases between them. Germline V gives CDR1 SGHRS, CDR2 YFSETQ. The CDR3 spans 14 residues. The CDR3 region has the DNA TGCGCCAGCAGCTTGGCCACAGTCGATAACGAGCAGTACTTC. Its translation is CASSLATVDNEQYF.

This clonotype has at least ten counts. The chain is built from TRBV10-3 and TRBJ2-5, with D unclear. There are 12 residues in the CDR3. V lost 5 bases, J lost 5 bases, and 9 bases lay in between. Germline values: CDR1 ENHRY, CDR2 SYGVKD. The CDR3 region is CAISTLGETQYF. The CDR3 coding sequence is TGTGCCATCAGTACCCTTGGGGAGACCCAGTACTTC.

In DNA form, the CDR3 reads TGTGCCAGCAGCGATGCTAGCGCCGGCTCCTACGAGCAGTACTTC. Translated, it gives CASSDASAGSYEQYF. This chain joins TRBV9 and TRBJ2-7, with D possibly matching TRBD2 (6 bases). The length of the CDR3 is 15 residues. Trimming cost V 3 bases and J 0 bases, with 13 bases left between them. Germline values: CDR1 SGDLS, CDR2 YYNGEE.

In this sample, this clonotype turned up many times. V is TRBV12-3 or TRBV12-4 and J is TRBJ2-1; D is perhaps TRBD1 or TRBD2 (5 bases each). The CDR3 sequence is 15 residues long. V gave up 2 bases and J gave up 9 bases, with 17 bases separating them. DNA for the CDR3: TGTGCCAGCAGTTTAACACATGGGACCTGGGGTGAGCAGTTCTTC. Translated, it gives CASSLTHGTWGEQFF.